Shown below are 3 T cell receptor beta chains from a single sample sequenced in a study of shared clonotypes between healthy human individuals. It was CD45RO-negative cells, positively selected for CCR7, that made up naive CD8 cells, with terminally differentiated effector memory CD45RA+ cells excluded. Libraries were prepared by immunoSEQ multiplex PCR; TCRdb keeps only in-frame clonotypes and omits some of them. This table has some 2.1 million clones, 93% appearing once. The sample comprised naive CD8+ T cells from PBMCs. The receptors were sampled from a man aged 18 to 30 in good health. Some clones in this sample may be carry-over from other donors' samples.

The rearrangement links TRBV7-9 to TRBJ2-5; D possibly corresponds to TRBD2 (6 bases). Trimming left V 1 base short and J 5 bases short, with 17 bases between. From germline, CDR1 is SEHNR and CDR2 FQNEAQ (reference sequence). This CDR3 is 16 amino acids long. The CDR3 nucleotides are TGTGCCAGCAGCTTAGTACGGGACTCGCAGAGGGAGACCCAGTACTTC. Its translation is CASSLVRDSQRETQYF.

The chain recombines TRBV2 with TRBJ2-7; TRBD2 matches at 11 bases. This CDR3 is built from 14 residues. CDR1 is SNHLY, CDR2 FYNNEI, per germline. Trimming cost V 5 bases and J 3 bases; bases outside gene matches: 3. The CDR3 sequence is CASSQLAGVYEQYF. The CDR3 DNA reads TGTGCCAGCAGTCAACTAGCGGGAGTCTACGAGCAGTACTTC.

The chain couples TRBV6-5 to TRBJ2-1; tentatively, D is TRBD2 (6 bases). With 0 bases removed from V and 0 bases from J, the gap between germline ends came to 9 bases. The CDR3 loop spans 16 amino acids. Germline V gene sequence: CDR1 MNHEY, CDR2 SVGAGI. Written as DNA, the CDR3 is TGTGCCAGCAGTTACTCGGAGGGGAGCTCCTACAATGAGCAGTTCTTC. Translated, it gives CASSYSEGSSYNEQFF.